The T cell receptor (beta chain) described here comes from a study of blood T cell repertoires in COVID-19. The CDR3 spans 15 residues. V shed 3 bases and J shed 3 bases, with 17 bases lying between them. Germline assignment: CDR1 GTSNPN and CDR2 SVGIG (reference sequence). Residents of 24 US areas, aged roughly 18 to 89 years, made up the participants. Before they entered the study, exposed participants had met a COVID-19 case within 2 weeks. Using immunoSEQ multiplex PCR, the repertoire was profiled, and TCRdb retains in-frame clones only, with some absent. The data show about 260,000 clones, over 75% seen once. A single count supports this clone.

The chain couples TRBV30 to TRBJ1-1; TRBD1 is a possible D gene (5 bases). The receptor's source is a woman between 35 and 50 years old who had been exposed to COVID-19. Sequencing was done on a sample of PBMCs or T cells enriched from blood (not recorded which). The CDR3 region is CAWSRTGRSDTEAFF. Here the CDR3 DNA reads TGTGCCTGGAGCCGAACAGGTAGATCGGACACTGAAGCTTTCTTT.